This entry lists 27 T cell receptor beta chains sequenced from one sample in a study of T-cell reconstitution after alpha-beta-depleted transplantation in children. Preparation of the TCRbeta library used unique molecular identifiers. TCRdb re-called the PCR reads through MiXCR, storing one row per CDR3 protein. The sample holds about 980,000 distinct CDR3 sequences, about 26% seen once. Sequencing used PBMCs, mostly from graft donor cells, obtained 360 days after TCRalphabeta/CD19-depleted stem cell transplant. These receptors came from a boy in the first two years of life who had a stem cell transplant for SCID, so the T cells may come from the graft donor.

The rearrangement links TRBV5-1 to TRBJ2-7; no reliable D call. Between the trimmed V and J ends, which lost 3 bases and 1 base, there was a span of 14 bases. CDR3 length: 15 amino acids. Germline V lookup: CDR1 SGHRS, CDR2 YFSETQ. The DNA for the CDR3 is TGCGCCAGCAGCTGGGCGCCGGACGGATCCTACGAGCAGTACTTC. Its translation is CASSWAPDGSYEQYF.

A few counts support this clonotype. The V gene is TRBV20-1, the J gene TRBJ2-7; 9 bases line up with TRBD2. The CDR3 is 15 residues long. CDR1 is DFQATT, CDR2 SNEGSKA, per germline (reference sequence). V dropped 0 bases and J dropped 4; count of bases not matched to a gene: 7. The CDR3 bases are TGCAGTGCTAGAGATCGAGGTAGCGGGAGATACGAGCAGTACTTC. This codes for CSARDRGSGRYEQYF.

This sequence joins TRBV7-7 and TRBJ2-1, with 9 nucleotides matching TRBD2. Per germline, CDR1 SSHAT and CDR2 FNYEAQ (reference sequence). The CDR3 totals 15 residues. The V gene end was trimmed by 8 bases and the J gene end by 5 bases; junction bases not matched to a gene: 10. CDR3 in DNA: TGTGCCAGCTCCCATAGCGGGGGACCAAACAATGAGCAGTTCTTC. It yields the protein CASSHSGGPNNEQFF.

This chain uses TRBV21-1 with TRBJ2-3; the tabulated D call, TRBD2, remains unverified against the DNA. TRBV21-1 is a recognized pseudogene. The CDR3 length is 14 residues. DNA for the CDR3: TGTGCCAGCAGCAAAGGACTCCCGACAGATACGCAGTATTTT. This gives the protein CASSKGLPTDTQYF.

This clonotype has only one observation. The chain recombines TRBV3-1 with TRBJ2-7, with D possibly being TRBD1 (5 bases). Germline-derived CDR1 and CDR2 are LGHDT and YNNKEL (reference sequence). The CDR3 length is 13 residues. The germline V and J ends were trimmed by 4 bases and 6 bases, with 13 bases remaining between them. CDR3: CASSLIAGSEQYF. In DNA form, the CDR3 reads TGTGCCAGCAGCCTAATTGCAGGGTCCGAGCAGTACTTC.

The chain recombines TRBV6-1 with TRBJ2-3, with a tentative D call TRBD1 (6 bases). CDR3 length: 17 amino acids. V was clipped by 8 bases and J by 0 bases, with 21 bases between them. The germline V gene encodes CDR1 MNHNS and CDR2 SASEGT. The CDR3 DNA follows: TGTGCCAGCCGCAGCCCTTTTCGCAGGGGAAGCACAGATACGCAGTATTTT. Its translation: CASRSPFRRGSTDTQYF.

This clonotype was detected a few times. V usage is TRBV10-3 and J usage is TRBJ2-3; TRBD2 agrees at 7 bases. This CDR3 is built from 13 residues. Germline values: CDR1 ENHRY, CDR2 SYGVKD. V dropped 10 bases and J dropped 6; count of bases not matched to a gene: 10. CDR3 region: CATGGRLTDTQYF. The DNA for the CDR3 is TGTGCCACGGGAGGCCGGCTAACCGATACGCAGTATTTT.

This chain uses TRBV5-1 with TRBJ2-1; possibly TRBD2 for D (6 bases). Germline values: CDR1 SGHRS, CDR2 YFSETQ. The length of the CDR3 is 15 residues. V was shortened by 2 bases and J by 5 bases, with 14 bases between the two germline ends. The CDR3 sequence is CASSFLTGVNNEQFF. The CDR3 DNA reads as TGCGCCAGCAGCTTCTTAACGGGGGTTAACAATGAGCAGTTCTTC.

This clonotype was observed at least ten times. This chain links TRBV24-1 with TRBJ2-3, with D possibly matching TRBD2 (7 bases). V was cut by 0 bases and J by 2 bases, with 8 bases left in between. Per germline, CDR1 KGHDR and CDR2 SFDVKD. The CDR3 sequence is 15 residues long. The DNA for the CDR3 is TGTGCCACCAGTGATTTGCGGGGGGCCACAGATACGCAGTATTTT. Residues: CATSDLRGATDTQYF.

The chain is built from TRBV3-1 and TRBJ2-1; D perhaps matches TRBD2 (5 bases). Germline assignment: CDR1 LGHDT and CDR2 YNNKEL (reference sequence). The CDR3 contains 15 residues. V dropped 2 bases and J dropped 9 bases, with 17 bases sitting between them. CDR3 residues: CASSQQLRRRGEQFF. CDR3 nucleotide sequence: TGTGCCAGCAGCCAACAACTCCGGCGCCGGGGTGAGCAGTTCTTC.

The J gene is TRBJ1-5, the V gene TRBV6-1, with D hard to call. There are 14 residues in the CDR3. Germline V gene lookup returns CDR1 MNHNS and CDR2 SASEGT. The V end lost 6 bases, the J end lost 4 bases, and 13 bases lay between the germline ends. CDR3 in DNA: TGTGCCAGCAGGGGTCGGACGGGAAATCAGCCCCAGCATTTT. It specifies CASRGRTGNQPQHF.

This clonotype was counted only a few times. The CDR3 coding sequence is TGTGCCAGCAGTTTACCCAGGACGGTTCTCAATCAGCCCCAGCATTTT. It encodes CASSLPRTVLNQPQHF. The genes are TRBV28 and TRBJ1-5; D is unresolved. This CDR3 spans 16 amino acids. Trimming removed 2 bases at V and 3 bases at J, with 14 bases between. In germline, CDR1 is MDHEN, CDR2 SYDVKM.

This clonotype was detected a few times. The chain is built from TRBV5-1 and TRBJ2-1; D is undetermined. Deletions cut 0 bases from V and 10 bases from J, with 11 bases between. Germline V lookup: CDR1 SGHRS, CDR2 YFSETQ. The length of the CDR3 is 13 residues. The CDR3 reads CASSLAGRREQFF. The CDR3 DNA sequence: TGCGCCAGCAGCTTGGCCGGTAGGCGGGAGCAGTTCTTC.

The chain links TRBV7-9 to TRBJ2-2; 7 bases fit TRBD1. The CDR3 is made up of 16 amino acids. J was trimmed by 0 bases and V by 3 bases; bases with no gene match: 4. Germline-derived CDR1 and CDR2 are SEHNR and FQNEAQ (reference sequence). The CDR3, as DNA: TGTGCCAGCAGCTTCTCGGGACAGCCGAACACCGGGGAGCTGTTTTTT. This codes for CASSFSGQPNTGELFF.

J is TRBJ2-7 and V is TRBV5-1; D ambiguous. The V gene lost 4 bases and the J gene lost 0 bases, with 14 bases spanning the gap. CDR3 size: 15 residues. CDR1 is SGHRS, CDR2 YFSETQ, per germline. CDR3 in DNA: TGCGCCAGCAGCGTAGGAGAGGCCCCCTCCTACGAGCAGTACTTC. Protein: CASSVGEAPSYEQYF. Filled out from reference TRBV5-1 and TRBJ2-7, the complete variable domain reads KAGVTQTPRYLIKTRGQQVTLSCSPISGHRSVSWYQQTPGQGLQFLFEYFSETQRNKGNFPGRFSGRQFSNSRSEMNVSTLELGDSALYLCASSVGEAPSYEQYFGPGTRLTVT.

This clonotype was counted only a few times. The chain recombines TRBV6-2 or TRBV6-3 with TRBJ2-7; D remains unclear. Germline CDR1 MNHEY, CDR2 SVGEGT. V was trimmed by 5 bases and J by 4 bases, leaving 15 bases between them. CDR3 size: 14 residues. CDR3 sequence: CASSGRFSPYEQYF. The CDR3 DNA follows: TGTGCCAGCAGTGGACGGTTCAGCCCGTACGAGCAGTACTTC.

The chain carries TRBV7-8 and TRBJ2-7; the D gene is possibly TRBD1 (5 bases). Per the germline V gene, CDR1 is SGHVS and CDR2 is FQNEAQ. The V gene lost 1 base and the J gene lost 3 bases, with 16 bases spanning the gap. The CDR3 is made up of 16 amino acids. The CDR3 sequence is CASSLVSAGRNYEQYF. CDR3 DNA sequence: TGTGCCAGCAGCTTAGTGTCGGCAGGGCGAAACTACGAGCAGTACTTC.

The rearrangement uses TRBV20-1 and TRBJ1-1; D remains ambiguous. The germline V gene has CDR1 DFQATT and CDR2 SNEGSKA (reference sequence). V gave up 6 bases and J gave up 1 base, with 12 bases separating them. The CDR3 is 13 residues long. The CDR3 region is CSARKRGNTEAFF. The CDR3 nucleotides read TGCAGTGCCAGAAAACGGGGGAACACTGAAGCTTTCTTT.

This clonotype was counted between two and nine times. This rearrangement joins TRBV20-1 to TRBJ2-2, with D possibly being TRBD2 (6 bases). V was cut by 5 bases and J by 7 bases, with 20 bases left in between. CDR3 size: 15 residues. Germline CDR1 and CDR2: DFQATT and SNEGSKA (reference sequence). CDR3 sequence (DNA): TGCAGTGCTCAAATACGGAGGGCAACGGGCGGGGAGCTGTTTTTT. This codes for CSAQIRRATGGELFF.

This clonotype was counted between two and nine times. The chain recombines TRBV3-1 with TRBJ2-5; 12 bases fit TRBD2. V trimming: 0 bases; J trimming: 5 bases; junction bases outside the gene matches: 4. The CDR3 totals 16 residues. Per the germline V gene, CDR1 is LGHDT and CDR2 is YNNKEL (reference sequence). The CDR3 loop is CASSQDLLAGGETQYF. Written as DNA, the CDR3 is TGTGCCAGCAGCCAAGATCTGCTAGCGGGGGGGGAGACCCAGTACTTC.

This chain connects TRBV5-1 to TRBJ2-3; TRBD2 matches at 10 bases. The CDR3 extends over 17 amino acids. V dropped 0 bases and J dropped 2; count of bases not matched to a gene: 6. Germline V lookup: CDR1 SGHRS, CDR2 YFSETQ. CDR3 in DNA: TGCGCCAGCAGCTTGGAGCAGCGGGGGGGCTTCACAGATACGCAGTATTTT. This codes for CASSLEQRGGFTDTQYF.

Ten or more counts support this clonotype. The chain carries TRBV5-1 and TRBJ2-7; 9 positions match TRBD1. The CDR3 extends over 15 amino acids. Germline loops: CDR1 SGHRS, CDR2 YFSETQ. V dropped 2 bases and J dropped 6; count of bases not matched to a gene: 9. CDR3 DNA sequence: TGCGCCAGCAGCTTAGGGGACAGGGCTCCCCTCGAGCAGTACTTC. Translation: CASSLGDRAPLEQYF.

This sequence joins TRBV5-1 and TRBJ1-2, with 7 bases lining up with TRBD1. CDR1 SGHRS and CDR2 YFSETQ come from the germline V gene. The CDR3 runs to 18 residues. Trimming at V came to 5 bases and at J to 5 bases, leaving 21 bases not matched to a gene. CDR3 residues: CASRGTLDRAERRYGYTF. CDR3 coding DNA: TGCGCCAGCAGAGGGACCCTCGACAGGGCCGAGCGAAGGTATGGCTACACCTTC.

This chain uses TRBV3-1 with TRBJ2-7; D is uncertain. V lost 0 bases, J lost 13 bases, and 10 bases lay in between. The CDR3 consists of 11 residues. CDR1 and CDR2 from the germline V gene are LGHDT and YNNKEL (reference sequence). The CDR3 DNA is TGTGCCAGCAGCCAAGATGTCCGGATTTACTTC. Its translation: CASSQDVRIYF.

This clonotype was detected only a few times. V usage is TRBV27 and J usage is TRBJ2-1; possible D gene TRBD2, 6 bases. V was pared by 7 bases and J by 7 bases, with 11 bases between. Germline CDR1 reads MNHEY; CDR2 reads SMNVEV (reference sequence). The CDR3 spans 12 residues. The CDR3 here is CASNGGWNEQFF. CDR3 sequence (DNA): TGTGCCAGCAATGGGGGGTGGAATGAGCAGTTCTTC.

This clonotype has more than one count but fewer than ten. The gene calls are TRBV27 and TRBJ1-2, with D tentatively TRBD1 (6 bases). Germline V gene sequence: CDR1 MNHEY, CDR2 SMNVEV (reference sequence). The V end lost 2 bases, the J end lost 5 bases, and 12 bases lay between the germline ends. The CDR3 runs to 14 residues. Here the CDR3 DNA reads TGTGCCAGCAGTTTAGCTGCCGGGACATATGGCTACACCTTC. Its translation is CASSLAAGTYGYTF.

The gene calls are TRBV5-1 and TRBJ2-7, with D perhaps TRBD1 (6 bases). CDR3 length equals 15 residues. Germline V CDR1 and CDR2: SGHRS, YFSETQ. Trimming removed 5 bases at V and 0 bases at J, with 15 bases between. The CDR3 region has the DNA TGCGCCAGCAGTCTTGCGACAGGCCCCTCCTACGAGCAGTACTTC. The encoded protein is CASSLATGPSYEQYF. The variable domain in full, completed from reference TRBV5-1 and TRBJ2-7, reads KAGVTQTPRYLIKTRGQQVTLSCSPISGHRSVSWYQQTPGQGLQFLFEYFSETQRNKGNFPGRFSGRQFSNSRSEMNVSTLELGDSALYLCASSLATGPSYEQYFGPGTRLTVT.